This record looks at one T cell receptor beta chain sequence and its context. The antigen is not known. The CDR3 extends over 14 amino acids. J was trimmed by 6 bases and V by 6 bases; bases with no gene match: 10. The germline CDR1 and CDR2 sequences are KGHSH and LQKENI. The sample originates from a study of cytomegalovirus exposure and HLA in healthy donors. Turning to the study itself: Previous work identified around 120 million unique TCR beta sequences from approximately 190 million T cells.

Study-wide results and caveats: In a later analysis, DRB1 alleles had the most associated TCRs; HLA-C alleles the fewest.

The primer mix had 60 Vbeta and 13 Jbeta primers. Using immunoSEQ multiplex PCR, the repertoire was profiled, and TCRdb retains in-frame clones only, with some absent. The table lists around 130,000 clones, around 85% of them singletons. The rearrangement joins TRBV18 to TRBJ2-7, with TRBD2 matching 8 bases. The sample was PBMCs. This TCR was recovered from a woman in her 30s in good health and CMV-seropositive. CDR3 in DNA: TGTGCCAGCTCGCTCTCGGGAGGGTCGGGCGAGCAGTACTTC. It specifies CASSLSGGSGEQYF.